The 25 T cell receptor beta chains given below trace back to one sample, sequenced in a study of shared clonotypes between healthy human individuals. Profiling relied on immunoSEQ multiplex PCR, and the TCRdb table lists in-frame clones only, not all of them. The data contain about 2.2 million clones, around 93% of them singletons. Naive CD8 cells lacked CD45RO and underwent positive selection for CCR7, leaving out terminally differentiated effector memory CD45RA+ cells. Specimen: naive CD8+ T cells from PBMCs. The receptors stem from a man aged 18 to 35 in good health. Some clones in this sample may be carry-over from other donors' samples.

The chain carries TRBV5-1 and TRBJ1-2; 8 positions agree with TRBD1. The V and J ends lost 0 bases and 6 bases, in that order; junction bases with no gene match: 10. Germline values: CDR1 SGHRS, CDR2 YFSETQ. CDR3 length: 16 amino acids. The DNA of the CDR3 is TGCGCCAGCAGCTTGGCTCCAGGGGGCAGAGGTGATGGCTACACCTTC. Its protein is CASSLAPGGRGDGYTF.

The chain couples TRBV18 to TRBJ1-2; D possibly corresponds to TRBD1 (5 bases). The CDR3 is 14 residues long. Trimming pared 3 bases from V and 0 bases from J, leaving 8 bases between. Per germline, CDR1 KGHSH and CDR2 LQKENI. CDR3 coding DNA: TGTGCCAGCTCACCGGGGGGTGCTAACTATGGCTACACCTTC. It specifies CASSPGGANYGYTF.

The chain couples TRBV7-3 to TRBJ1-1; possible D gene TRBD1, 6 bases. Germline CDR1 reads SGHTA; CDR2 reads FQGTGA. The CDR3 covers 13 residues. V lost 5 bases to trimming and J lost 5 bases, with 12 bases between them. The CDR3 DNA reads TGTGCCAGCAGCGCGAACAGGGTTACTGAAGCTTTCTTT. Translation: CASSANRVTEAFF.

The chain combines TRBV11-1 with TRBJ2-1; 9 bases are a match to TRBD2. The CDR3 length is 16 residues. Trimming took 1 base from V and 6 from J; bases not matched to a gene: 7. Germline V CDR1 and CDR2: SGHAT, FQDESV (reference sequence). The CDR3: CASSLVSGGRGNEQFF. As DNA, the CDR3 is TGTGCCAGCAGCTTAGTTTCTGGCGGGAGGGGCAATGAGCAGTTCTTC. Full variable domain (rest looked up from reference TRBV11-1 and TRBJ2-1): EAEVAQSPRYKITEKSQAVAFWCDPISGHATLYWYRQILGQGPELLVQFQDESVVDDSQLPKDRFSAERLKGVDSTLKIQPAELGDSAMYLCASSLVSGGRGNEQFFGPGTRLTVL.

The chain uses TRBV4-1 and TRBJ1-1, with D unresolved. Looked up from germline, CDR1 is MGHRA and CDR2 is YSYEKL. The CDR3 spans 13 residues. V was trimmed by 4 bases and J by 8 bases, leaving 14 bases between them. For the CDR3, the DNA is TGCGCCAGCAGCCCCCGCGGAGTTGCCGAAGCTTTCTTT. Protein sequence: CASSPRGVAEAFF.

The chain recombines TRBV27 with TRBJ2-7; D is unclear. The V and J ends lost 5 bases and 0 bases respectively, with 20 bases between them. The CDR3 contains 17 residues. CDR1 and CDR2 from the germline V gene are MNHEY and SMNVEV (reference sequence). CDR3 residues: CASSPTTVPSSSYEQYF. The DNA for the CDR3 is TGTGCCAGCAGTCCAACGACCGTACCTAGTAGCTCCTACGAGCAGTACTTC.

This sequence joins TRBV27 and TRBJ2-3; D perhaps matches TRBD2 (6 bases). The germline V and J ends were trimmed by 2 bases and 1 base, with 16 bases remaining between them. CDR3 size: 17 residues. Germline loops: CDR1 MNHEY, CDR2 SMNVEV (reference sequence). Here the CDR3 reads CASSLRIAADRTDTQYF. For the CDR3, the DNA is TGTGCCAGCAGTTTACGGATAGCGGCGGATCGCACAGATACGCAGTATTTT.

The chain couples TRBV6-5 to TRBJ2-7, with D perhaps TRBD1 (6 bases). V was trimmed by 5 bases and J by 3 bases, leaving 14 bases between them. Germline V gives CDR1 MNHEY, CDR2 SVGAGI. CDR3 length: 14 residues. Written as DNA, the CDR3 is TGTGCCAGCAGTCTTCTCCTACAGGGCTACGAGCAGTACTTC. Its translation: CASSLLLQGYEQYF.

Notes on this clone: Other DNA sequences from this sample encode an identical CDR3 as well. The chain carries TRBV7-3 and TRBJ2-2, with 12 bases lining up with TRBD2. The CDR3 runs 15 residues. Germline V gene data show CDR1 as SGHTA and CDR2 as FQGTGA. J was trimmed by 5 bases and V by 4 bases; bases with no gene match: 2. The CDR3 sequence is CASSSLAGGTGELFF. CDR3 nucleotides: TGTGCCAGCAGCTCACTAGCGGGAGGTACCGGGGAGCTGTTTTTT.

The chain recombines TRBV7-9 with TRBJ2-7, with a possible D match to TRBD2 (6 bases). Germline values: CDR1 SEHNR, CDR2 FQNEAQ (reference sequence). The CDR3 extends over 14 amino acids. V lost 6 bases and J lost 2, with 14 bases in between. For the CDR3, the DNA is TGTGCCAGCAGGGCGGGACCATCCCCCTACGAGCAGTACTTC. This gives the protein CASRAGPSPYEQYF. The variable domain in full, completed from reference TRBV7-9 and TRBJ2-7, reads DTGVSQNPRHKITKRGQNVTFRCDPISEHNRLYWYRQTLGQGPEFLTYFQNEAQLEKSRLLSDRFSAERPKGSFSTLEIQRTEQGDSAMYLCASRAGPSPYEQYFGPGTRLTVT.

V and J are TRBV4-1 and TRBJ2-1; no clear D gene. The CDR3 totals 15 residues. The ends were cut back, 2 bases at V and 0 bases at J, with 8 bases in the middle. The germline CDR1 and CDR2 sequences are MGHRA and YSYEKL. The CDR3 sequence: CASSQFQSSYNEQFF. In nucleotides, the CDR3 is TGCGCCAGCAGCCAATTCCAGAGCTCCTACAATGAGCAGTTCTTC.

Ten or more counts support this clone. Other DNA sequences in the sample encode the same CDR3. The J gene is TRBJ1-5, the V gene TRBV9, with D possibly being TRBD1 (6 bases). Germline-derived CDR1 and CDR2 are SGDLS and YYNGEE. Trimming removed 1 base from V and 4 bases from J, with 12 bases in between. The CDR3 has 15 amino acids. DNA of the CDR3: TGTGCCAGCAGCGTATCAGGACAGAGGAATCAGCCCCAGCATTTT. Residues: CASSVSGQRNQPQHF. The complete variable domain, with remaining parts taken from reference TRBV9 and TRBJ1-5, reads DSGVTQTPKHLITATGQRVTLRCSPRSGDLSVYWYQQSLDQGLQFLIQYYNGEERAKGNILERFSAQQFPDLHSELNLSSLELGDSALYFCASSVSGQRNQPQHFGDGTRLSIL.

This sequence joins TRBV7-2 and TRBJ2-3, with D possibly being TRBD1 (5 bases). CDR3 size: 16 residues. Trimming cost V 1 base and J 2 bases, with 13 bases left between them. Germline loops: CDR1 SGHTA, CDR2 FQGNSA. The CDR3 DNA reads TGTGCCAGCAGCTTAGGGACATGGGTGCTCACAGATACGCAGTATTTT. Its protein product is CASSLGTWVLTDTQYF.

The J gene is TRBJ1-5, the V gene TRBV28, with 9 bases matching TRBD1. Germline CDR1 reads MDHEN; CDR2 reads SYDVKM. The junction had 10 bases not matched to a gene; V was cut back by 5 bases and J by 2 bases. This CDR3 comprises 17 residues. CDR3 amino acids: CASSPTQGALGNQPQHF. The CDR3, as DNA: TGTGCCAGCAGTCCCACACAGGGGGCGTTGGGCAATCAGCCCCAGCATTTT.

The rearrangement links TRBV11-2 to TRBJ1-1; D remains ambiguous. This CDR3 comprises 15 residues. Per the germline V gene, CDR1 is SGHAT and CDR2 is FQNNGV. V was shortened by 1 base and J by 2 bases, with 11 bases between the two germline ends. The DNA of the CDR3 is TGTGCCAGCAGCTTAGGGGTGACCGTTAACACTGAAGCTTTCTTT. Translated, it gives CASSLGVTVNTEAFF. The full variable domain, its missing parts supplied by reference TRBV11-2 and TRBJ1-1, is EAGVAQSPRYKIIEKRQSVAFWCNPISGHATLYWYQQILGQGPKLLIQFQNNGVVDDSQLPKDRFSAERLKGVDSTLKIQPAKLEDSAVYLCASSLGVTVNTEAFFGQGTRLTVV.

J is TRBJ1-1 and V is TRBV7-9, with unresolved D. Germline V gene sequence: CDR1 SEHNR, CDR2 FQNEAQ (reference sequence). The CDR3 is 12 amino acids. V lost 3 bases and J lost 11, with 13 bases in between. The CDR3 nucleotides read TGTGCCAGCAGCTTCCCCGGATCCGGGGCTTTCTTT. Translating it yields CASSFPGSGAFF.

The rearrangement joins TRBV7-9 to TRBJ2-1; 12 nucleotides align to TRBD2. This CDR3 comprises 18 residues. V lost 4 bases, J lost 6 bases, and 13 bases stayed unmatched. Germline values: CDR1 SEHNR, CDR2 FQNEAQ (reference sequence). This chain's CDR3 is CASSSLTSGSVPFNEQFF. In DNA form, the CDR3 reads TGTGCCAGCAGCTCCCTGACTAGCGGGAGTGTTCCGTTCAATGAGCAGTTCTTC. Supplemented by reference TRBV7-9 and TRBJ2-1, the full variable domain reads DTGVSQNPRHKITKRGQNVTFRCDPISEHNRLYWYRQTLGQGPEFLTYFQNEAQLEKSRLLSDRFSAERPKGSFSTLEIQRTEQGDSAMYLCASSSLTSGSVPFNEQFFGPGTRLTVL.

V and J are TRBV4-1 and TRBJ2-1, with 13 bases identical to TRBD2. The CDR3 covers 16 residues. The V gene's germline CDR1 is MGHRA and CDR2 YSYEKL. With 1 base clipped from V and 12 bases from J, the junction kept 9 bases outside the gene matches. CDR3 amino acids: CASSQGVGLAGVGQFF. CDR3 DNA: TGCGCCAGCAGCCAAGGGGTTGGACTAGCGGGAGTAGGGCAGTTCTTC.

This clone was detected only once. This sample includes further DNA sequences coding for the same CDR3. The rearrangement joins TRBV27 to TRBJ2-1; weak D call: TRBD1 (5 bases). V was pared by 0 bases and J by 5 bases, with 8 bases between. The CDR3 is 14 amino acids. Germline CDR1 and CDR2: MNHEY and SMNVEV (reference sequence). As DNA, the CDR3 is TGTGCCAGCAGTTTATCGTTCAGGGACAATGAGCAGTTCTTC. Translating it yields CASSLSFRDNEQFF.

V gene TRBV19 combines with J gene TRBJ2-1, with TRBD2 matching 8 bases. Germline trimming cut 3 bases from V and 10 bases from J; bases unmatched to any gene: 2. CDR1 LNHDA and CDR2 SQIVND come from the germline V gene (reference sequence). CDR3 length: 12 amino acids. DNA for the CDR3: TGTGCCAGTAGTATTCAGCGGGGGGAGCAGTTCTTC. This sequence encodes CASSIQRGEQFF.

The CDR3 coding sequence is TGTGCCAGCAGCGTTCAAAAAGGCCACTACAATGAGCAGTTCTTC. Amino acids: CASSVQKGHYNEQFF. The chain is built from TRBV9 and TRBJ2-1; D unresolved. The CDR3 consists of 15 residues. From germline, CDR1 is SGDLS and CDR2 YYNGEE. V lost 2 bases to trimming and J lost 3 bases, with 12 bases between them.

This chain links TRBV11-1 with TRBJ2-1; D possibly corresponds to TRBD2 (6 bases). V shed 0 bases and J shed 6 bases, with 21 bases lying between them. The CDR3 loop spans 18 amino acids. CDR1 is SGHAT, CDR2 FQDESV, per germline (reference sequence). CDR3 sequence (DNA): TGTGCCAGCAGCTTAGCGTATTCAGCGGGCCCCCTGGGCAATGAGCAGTTCTTC. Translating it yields CASSLAYSAGPLGNEQFF.

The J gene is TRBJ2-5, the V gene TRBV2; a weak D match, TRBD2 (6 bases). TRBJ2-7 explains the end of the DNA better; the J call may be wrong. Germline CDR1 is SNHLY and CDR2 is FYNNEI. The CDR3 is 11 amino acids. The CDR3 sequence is CATRRAAEQYF. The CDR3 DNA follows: TGTGCCACCCGGAGGGCGGCCGAGCAGTACTTC.

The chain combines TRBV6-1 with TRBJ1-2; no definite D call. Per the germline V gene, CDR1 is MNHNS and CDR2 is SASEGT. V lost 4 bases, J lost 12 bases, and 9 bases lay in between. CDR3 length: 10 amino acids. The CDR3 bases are TGTGCCAGCAGTGCCACTATAAACACCTTC. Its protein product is CASSATINTF.

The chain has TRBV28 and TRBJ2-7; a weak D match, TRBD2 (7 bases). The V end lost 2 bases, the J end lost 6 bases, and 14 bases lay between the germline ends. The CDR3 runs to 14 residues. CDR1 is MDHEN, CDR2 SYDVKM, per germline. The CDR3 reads CASSLVGGGGEQYF. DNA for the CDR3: TGTGCCAGCAGTTTAGTGGGGGGAGGGGGCGAGCAGTACTTC. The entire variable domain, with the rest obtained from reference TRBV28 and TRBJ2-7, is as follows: DVKVTQSSRYLVKRTGEKVFLECVQDMDHENMFWYRQDPGLGLRLIYFSYDVKMKEKGDIPEGYSVSREKKERFSLILESASTNQTSMYLCASSLVGGGGEQYFGPGTRLTVT.